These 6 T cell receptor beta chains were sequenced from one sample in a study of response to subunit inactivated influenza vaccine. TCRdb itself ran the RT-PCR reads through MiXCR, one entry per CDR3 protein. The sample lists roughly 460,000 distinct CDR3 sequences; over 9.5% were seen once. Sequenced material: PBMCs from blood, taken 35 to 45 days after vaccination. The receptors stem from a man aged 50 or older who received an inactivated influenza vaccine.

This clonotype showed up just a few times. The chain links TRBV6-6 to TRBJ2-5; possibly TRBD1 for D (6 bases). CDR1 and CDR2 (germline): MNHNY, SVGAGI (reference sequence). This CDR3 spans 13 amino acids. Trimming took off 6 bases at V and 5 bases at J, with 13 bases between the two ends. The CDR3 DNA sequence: TGTGCCAGCAGCCGAGGACAGAAGGAGACCCAGTACTTC. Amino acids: CASSRGQKETQYF.

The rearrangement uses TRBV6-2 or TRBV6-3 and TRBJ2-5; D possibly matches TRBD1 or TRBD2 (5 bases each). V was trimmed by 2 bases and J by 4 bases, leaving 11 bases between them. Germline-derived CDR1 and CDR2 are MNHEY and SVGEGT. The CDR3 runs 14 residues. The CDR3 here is CASSYMQGAETQYF. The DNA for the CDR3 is TGTGCCAGCAGTTACATGCAGGGAGCAGAGACCCAGTACTTC.

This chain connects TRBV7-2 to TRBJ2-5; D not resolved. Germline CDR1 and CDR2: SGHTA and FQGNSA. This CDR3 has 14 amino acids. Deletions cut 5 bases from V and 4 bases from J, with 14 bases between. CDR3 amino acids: CASSPGRVAETQYF. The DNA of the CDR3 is TGTGCCAGCAGCCCCGGCAGAGTAGCAGAGACCCAGTACTTC. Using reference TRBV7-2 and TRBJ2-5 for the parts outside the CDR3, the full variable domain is GAGVSQSPSNKVTEKGKDVELRCDPISGHTALYWYRQSLGQGLEFLIYFQGNSAPDKSGLPSDRFSAERTGGSVSTLTIQRTQQEDSAVYLCASSPGRVAETQYFGPGTRLLVL.

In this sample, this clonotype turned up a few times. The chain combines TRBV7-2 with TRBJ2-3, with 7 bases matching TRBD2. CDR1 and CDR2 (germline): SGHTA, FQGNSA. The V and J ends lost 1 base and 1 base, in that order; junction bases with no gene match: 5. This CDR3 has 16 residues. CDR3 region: CASSLGGAGRTDTQYF. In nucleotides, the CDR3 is TGTGCCAGCAGCTTAGGAGGAGCGGGGCGCACAGATACGCAGTATTTT.

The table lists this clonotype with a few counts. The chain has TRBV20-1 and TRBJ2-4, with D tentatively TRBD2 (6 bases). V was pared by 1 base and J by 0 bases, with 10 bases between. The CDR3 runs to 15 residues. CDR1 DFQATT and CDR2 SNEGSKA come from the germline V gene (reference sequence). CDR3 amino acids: CSARGLGLAKNIQYF. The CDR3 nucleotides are TGCAGTGCTAGAGGCCTGGGACTAGCCAAAAACATTCAGTACTTC.

The CDR3, as DNA: TGTGCCAGCAGCCTCAGACTCTTAAGCTCCTACAATGAGCAGTTCTTC. Protein: CASSLRLLSSYNEQFF. The chain couples TRBV14 to TRBJ2-1, with no clear D. Trimming cost V 4 bases and J 0 bases, with 13 bases left between them. The CDR3 loop spans 16 amino acids. From germline, CDR1 is SGHDN and CDR2 FVKESK. The full variable domain, in which reference TRBV14 and TRBJ2-1 provide the parts outside the CDR3, is EAGVTQFPSHSVIEKGQTVTLRCDPISGHDNLYWYRRVMGKEIKFLLHFVKESKQDESGMPNNRFLAERTGGTYSTLKVQPAELEDSGVYFCASSLRLLSSYNEQFFGPGTRLTVL.